The 32 T cell receptor beta chains listed next were all sequenced from one sample in a study of blood T cell repertoires in COVID-19. Repertoires were generated with immunoSEQ multiplex PCR, while TCRdb's copy carries only in-frame clones and drops some. The sample includes some 180,000 clones, roughly 84% of them seen just once. Sequenced material: peripheral blood. Source of these receptors: a woman in her 40s with COVID-19, enrolled during active disease.

This chain links TRBV5-1 with TRBJ2-5, with D unresolved. CDR1 is SGHRS, CDR2 YFSETQ, per germline. This CDR3 has 15 residues. V lost 3 bases and J lost 1, with 13 bases in between. CDR3 residues: CASSSRGTTQETQYF. The CDR3 DNA follows: TGCGCCAGCAGCTCCCGTGGCACTACCCAAGAGACCCAGTACTTC. The whole variable domain, filled in from reference TRBV5-1 and TRBJ2-5, reads KAGVTQTPRYLIKTRGQQVTLSCSPISGHRSVSWYQQTPGQGLQFLFEYFSETQRNKGNFPGRFSGRQFSNSRSEMNVSTLELGDSALYLCASSSRGTTQETQYFGPGTRLLVL.

The CDR3, as DNA: TGTGCCAGTAGTCCCCAGACAGTGAACACTGAAGCTTTCTTT. Its translation: CASSPQTVNTEAFF. The chain recombines TRBV19 with TRBJ1-1, with D possibly TRBD1 on 5 matching bases. Germline V gives CDR1 LNHDA, CDR2 SQIVND (reference sequence). This CDR3 is built from 14 residues. V was pared by 5 bases and J by 0 bases, with 10 bases between.

This chain connects TRBV19 to TRBJ1-4; D is perhaps TRBD1 (5 bases). The V gene's germline CDR1 is LNHDA and CDR2 SQIVND (reference sequence). CDR3 length: 13 amino acids. V was shortened by 7 bases and J by 5 bases, with 11 bases between the two germline ends. This CDR3 is CASKVGGNEKLFF. Written as DNA, the CDR3 is TGTGCCAGTAAGGTGGGGGGAAATGAAAAACTGTTTTTT.

Only a few counts were recorded for this clone. This sequence joins TRBV14 and TRBJ2-1; D gene unclear. There are 16 residues in the CDR3. V gave up 0 bases and J gave up 0 bases, with 9 bases separating them. Per germline, CDR1 SGHDN and CDR2 FVKESK. This CDR3 is CASSQDVTYSYNEQFF. The CDR3, as DNA: TGTGCCAGCAGCCAAGATGTGACTTACTCCTACAATGAGCAGTTCTTC. Variable domain in full (rest from reference TRBV14 and TRBJ2-1): EAGVTQFPSHSVIEKGQTVTLRCDPISGHDNLYWYRRVMGKEIKFLLHFVKESKQDESGMPNNRFLAERTGGTYSTLKVQPAELEDSGVYFCASSQDVTYSYNEQFFGPGTRLTVL.

The rearrangement uses TRBV2 and TRBJ2-3; possible D gene TRBD2, 6 bases. CDR3 length equals 16 residues. Germline values: CDR1 SNHLY, CDR2 FYNNEI. V was cut by 6 bases and J by 0 bases, with 16 bases left in between. The DNA for the CDR3 is TGTGCCAGCAGGGGGGTAGTAAGCGGGAGCACAGATACGCAGTATTTT. Translation: CASRGVVSGSTDTQYF.

J is TRBJ1-4 and V is TRBV27, with a possible D match to TRBD1 (6 bases). This CDR3 region has 12 residues. In germline, CDR1 is MNHEY, CDR2 SMNVEV (reference sequence). Trimming cost V 9 bases and J 8 bases, with 13 bases left between them. The CDR3 loop is CARGACMEKLFF. CDR3 DNA: TGTGCCAGGGGGGCCTGTATGGAAAAACTGTTTTTT.

The chain uses TRBV7-9 and TRBJ1-3; D unresolved. The ends were cut back, 5 bases at V and 2 bases at J, with 10 bases in the middle. CDR1 and CDR2 (germline): SEHNR, FQNEAQ (reference sequence). The CDR3 consists of 14 residues. CDR3: CASSPTQTGNTIYF. Written as DNA, the CDR3 is TGTGCCAGCAGCCCCACACAGACTGGAAACACCATATATTTT.

The chain links TRBV29-1 to TRBJ1-4, with D perhaps matching TRBD1 (5 bases). The CDR3 spans 11 residues. V lost 3 bases and J 7 bases, leaving 6 bases between the germline ends. CDR1 and CDR2 from the germline V gene are SQVTM and ANQGSEA. In DNA form, the CDR3 reads TGCAGCGTTGATAGGGGTGAAAAACTGTTTTTT. The encoded protein is CSVDRGEKLFF.

V and J are TRBV19 and TRBJ1-6; 9 positions agree with TRBD1. From germline, CDR1 is LNHDA and CDR2 SQIVND (reference sequence). J was trimmed by 0 bases and V by 5 bases; bases with no gene match: 5. CDR3 length: 17 amino acids. DNA of the CDR3: TGTGCCAGTAGTTCCGGACAGGGGAGCTCCTATAATTCACCCCTCCACTTT. This encodes CASSSGQGSSYNSPLHF. The full variable domain, completed using reference TRBV19 and TRBJ1-6, is DGGITQSPKYLFRKEGQNVTLSCEQNLNHDAMYWYRQDPGQGLRLIYYSQIVNDFQKGDIAEGYSVSREKKESFPLTVTSAQKNPTAFYLCASSSGQGSSYNSPLHFGNGTRLTVT.

The chain recombines TRBV6-4 with TRBJ1-1, with a possible D match to TRBD1 (6 bases). This CDR3 region has 16 residues. V was trimmed by 6 bases and J by 3 bases, leaving 20 bases between them. Germline assignment: CDR1 MRHNA and CDR2 SNTAGT. CDR3: CASRPKGGVVDTEAFF. The CDR3 DNA sequence: TGTGCCAGCAGACCTAAGGGGGGGGTGGTTGACACTGAAGCTTTCTTT.

The chain has TRBV10-1 and TRBJ2-3; 9 bases align to TRBD2. The CDR3 runs 17 residues. The V and J ends lost 0 bases and 1 base, in that order; junction bases with no gene match: 5. Germline CDR1 reads WNHNN; CDR2 reads SYGVQD (reference sequence). The CDR3 DNA is TGCGCCAGCAGTGAGTCGATACTAGCGGGCCGCACAGATACGCAGTATTTT. Translating gives CASSESILAGRTDTQYF.

This rearrangement joins TRBV5-1 to TRBJ2-7; 7 nucleotides agree with TRBD1. CDR1 is SGHRS and CDR2 is YFSETQ in the germline V gene. The J segment lost 2 bases and the V segment lost 2 bases, leaving 4 bases of the junction unmatched. The CDR3 is made up of 14 amino acids. CDR3 sequence reads: CASSFTGAPYEQYF. The CDR3 region has the DNA TGCGCCAGCAGCTTTACAGGGGCCCCCTACGAGCAGTACTTC.

The V and J genes are TRBV23-1 and TRBJ2-7, with 8 nucleotides matching TRBD2. TRBV23-1 is an ORF for which the function is uncertain. The CDR3 is made up of 15 amino acids. V shed 6 bases and J 7 bases; nucleotides not matched to a gene: 14. The CDR3 here is CASRPGGALKGEQYF. CDR3 nucleotides: TGCGCCAGCAGACCCGGGGGGGCCCTCAAAGGTGAGCAGTACTTC.

The chain employs TRBV11-2 and TRBJ1-2; maybe TRBD1 (5 bases). The germline V and J ends were trimmed by 4 bases and 2 bases, with 11 bases remaining between them. Germline V lookup: CDR1 SGHAT, CDR2 FQNNGV. This CDR3 has 14 residues. For the CDR3, the DNA is TGTGCCAGCAGCTCAGCGGGGCAGAACTATGGCTACACCTTC. It yields the protein CASSSAGQNYGYTF.

The V and J genes are TRBV21-1 and TRBJ2-1; whether TRBD1, the table's D call, matches the DNA was not checked. TRBV21-1 is marked as a pseudogene. CDR3 length: 16 residues. The CDR3 loop reads CASSTSQGLAYNEQFF. In DNA, the CDR3 is TGTGCCAGCAGCACTTCTCAGGGGCTAGCCTACAATGAGCAGTTCTTC.

The chain employs TRBV7-6 and TRBJ2-5; 10 bases line up with TRBD1. V shed 5 bases, J shed 5 bases, and the junction held 14 bases outside the gene matches. This CDR3 comprises 17 residues. From germline, CDR1 is SGHVS and CDR2 FNYEAQ. CDR3 nucleotide sequence: TGTGCCAGCAGCCGGTCTATCAATGACAGGGGGCTTGAGACCCAGTACTTC. Its protein is CASSRSINDRGLETQYF.

The J gene is TRBJ2-1, the V gene TRBV5-1; 7 bases are shared with TRBD1. The germline V gene encodes CDR1 SGHRS and CDR2 YFSETQ. V was clipped by 3 bases and J by 4 bases; unmatched bases: 10. This CDR3 spans 16 amino acids. Here the CDR3 DNA reads TGCGCCAGCAGCTCAAGGACAGGCCCGCGATACAATGAGCAGTTCTTC. Its protein product is CASSSRTGPRYNEQFF.

The rearrangement links TRBV23-1 to TRBJ2-3, with 7 bases aligning to TRBD2. TRBV23-1 is reported as an ORF; its role is uncertain. CDR3 size: 15 residues. Unmatched junction bases numbered 15, after V lost 8 bases and J lost 7 bases. The CDR3 here is CASAAPSSGDHTQYF. In DNA, the CDR3 is TGCGCCAGCGCCGCCCCTTCTAGCGGAGACCATACGCAGTATTTT.

The V call is TRBV10-3, the J call TRBJ1-2; 8 nucleotides align to TRBD1. This CDR3 is 15 amino acids long. Germline CDR1 and CDR2: ENHRY and SYGVKD. J lost 1 base, V lost 6 bases, and 7 bases had no gene match. The CDR3 is CAISPTGDINYGYTF. In DNA form, the CDR3 reads TGTGCCATCAGCCCGACAGGGGATATTAACTATGGCTACACCTTC.

This clone was counted once. The J gene is TRBJ1-5, the V gene TRBV27; D remains ambiguous. This CDR3 is built from 13 residues. V lost 6 bases and J 3 bases, leaving 9 bases between the germline ends. Germline CDR1 is MNHEY and CDR2 is SMNVEV (reference sequence). This chain's CDR3 is CASRFGVNQPQHF. The CDR3 region has the DNA TGTGCCAGCAGATTCGGGGTCAATCAGCCCCAGCATTTT.

The chain is built from TRBV4-1 and TRBJ1-5; D is perhaps TRBD1 (5 bases). This CDR3 comprises 16 residues. V was cut by 2 bases and J by 0 bases, with 11 bases left in between. From germline, CDR1 is MGHRA and CDR2 YSYEKL. For the CDR3, the DNA is TGCGCCAGCAGCCAACATGCAGGGAATAGCAATCAGCCCCAGCATTTT. Protein sequence: CASSQHAGNSNQPQHF.

The rearrangement uses TRBV7-9 and TRBJ2-5; 10 nucleotides agree with TRBD1. This CDR3 comprises 14 residues. Germline trimming cut 5 bases from V and 5 bases from J; bases unmatched to any gene: 5. Germline CDR1 SEHNR, CDR2 FQNEAQ (reference sequence). The CDR3 spells CASSLTGGPETQYF. CDR3 bases: TGTGCCAGCAGCCTGACAGGGGGCCCCGAGACCCAGTACTTC.

The V call is TRBV18, the J call TRBJ2-7; TRBD1 matches at 7 bases. Unmatched junction bases numbered 8, after V lost 3 bases and J lost 6 bases. In germline, CDR1 is KGHSH, CDR2 LQKENI. The CDR3 is 14 amino acids. The DNA of the CDR3 is TGTGCCAGCTCACCGTGGACAGGAGAAGGCGAGCAGTACTTC. Its protein product is CASSPWTGEGEQYF.

This clone was seen more than once but under ten times. CDR3: CASSGTGNEKLFF. CDR3 DNA: TGTGCCAGCAGTGGGACAGGGAATGAAAAACTGTTTTTT. The rearrangement uses TRBV2 and TRBJ1-4; 8 positions match TRBD1. Unmatched junction bases numbered 0, after V lost 4 bases and J lost 5 bases. Looked up from germline, CDR1 is SNHLY and CDR2 is FYNNEI. The CDR3 extends over 13 amino acids.

The V call is TRBV10-1, the J call TRBJ1-1, with TRBD1 matching 8 bases. CDR1 and CDR2 from the germline V gene are WNHNN and SYGVQD (reference sequence). V gave up 3 bases and J gave up 1 base; unmatched junction bases: 4. CDR3 length equals 15 residues. This CDR3 is CASSDPGQGNTEAFF. CDR3 bases: TGCGCCAGCAGTGATCCTGGACAGGGGAACACTGAAGCTTTCTTT.

The V and J genes are TRBV7-9 and TRBJ2-5, with TRBD1 identical over 10 bases. The V gene end was trimmed by 5 bases and the J gene end by 3 bases; junction bases not matched to a gene: 9. CDR1 SEHNR and CDR2 FQNEAQ come from the germline V gene (reference sequence). The CDR3 contains 16 residues. CDR3 sequence (DNA): TGTGCCAGCAGCGCCCGGGACAGGGGTTTGAAAGAGACCCAGTACTTC. Its protein product is CASSARDRGLKETQYF.

The V gene is TRBV29-1, the J gene TRBJ1-1; 7 positions match TRBD1. CDR1 is SQVTM and CDR2 is ANQGSEA in the germline V gene. V lost 6 bases, J lost 6 bases, and 10 bases stayed unmatched. CDR3 size: 13 residues. CDR3 nucleotide sequence: TGCAGCGTCACAACCCACGACAGGGCTGAAGCTTTCTTT. Protein: CSVTTHDRAEAFF.

V and J are TRBV15 and TRBJ2-3, with D maybe TRBD2 (5 bases). Trimming left V 3 bases short and J 7 bases short, with 20 bases between. CDR1 LNHNV and CDR2 YYDKDF come from the germline V gene (reference sequence). This CDR3 has 16 residues. DNA of the CDR3: TGTGCCACCAGCAGGGAAGAGCCTACCCGGAGGAATACGCAGTATTTT. Encoded protein: CATSREEPTRRNTQYF.

This clone was picked up a small number of times. This sequence joins TRBV29-1 and TRBJ1-2; D unresolved. Germline V CDR1 and CDR2: SQVTM, ANQGSEA. Trimming pared 3 bases from V and 8 bases from J, leaving 13 bases between. CDR3 length: 12 residues. The CDR3 sequence: CSVDRSSIGYTF. For the CDR3, the DNA is TGCAGCGTTGACAGGTCCTCTATCGGCTACACCTTC.

This sequence joins TRBV9 and TRBJ1-1; 11 bases map to TRBD1. V trimming: 4 bases; J trimming: 4 bases; junction bases outside the gene matches: 15. In germline, CDR1 is SGDLS, CDR2 YYNGEE. CDR3 size: 18 residues. In DNA form, the CDR3 reads TGTGCCAGCAGCACCCATTCCGGGACAGGGGGTTGGGGCACTGAAGCTTTCTTT. It codes for CASSTHSGTGGWGTEAFF. The complete variable domain, with remaining parts taken from reference TRBV9 and TRBJ1-1, reads DSGVTQTPKHLITATGQRVTLRCSPRSGDLSVYWYQQSLDQGLQFLIQYYNGEERAKGNILERFSAQQFPDLHSELNLSSLELGDSALYFCASSTHSGTGGWGTEAFFGQGTRLTVV.

V usage is TRBV5-1 and J usage is TRBJ1-3; no reliable D call. The CDR3 totals 15 residues. V lost 4 bases and J lost 2, with 13 bases in between. Germline V gene lookup returns CDR1 SGHRS and CDR2 YFSETQ. This CDR3 is CASSLRSTAGNTIYF. CDR3 nucleotide sequence: TGCGCCAGCAGCCTCAGATCGACTGCTGGAAACACCATATATTTT.

The chain links TRBV28 to TRBJ1-2; D is perhaps TRBD1 (5 bases). Between the trimmed V and J ends, which lost 2 bases and 4 bases, there was a span of 8 bases. The CDR3 is 13 amino acids. Per germline, CDR1 MDHEN and CDR2 SYDVKM. The CDR3 sequence is CASSLQGFYGYTF. Written as DNA, the CDR3 is TGTGCCAGCAGTTTACAGGGTTTCTATGGCTACACCTTC.